This T cell receptor beta chain is from a study of patients and donors after allogeneic stem cell transplantation. Germline V gene lookup returns CDR1 PRHDT and CDR2 FYEKMQ (reference sequence). The CDR3 runs to 17 residues. V trimming: 5 bases; J trimming: 5 bases; junction bases outside the gene matches: 11. Via MiXCR, TCRdb re-called the RT-PCR reads, giving one row per CDR3 protein. The data show roughly 200,000 distinct CDR3 sequences, roughly two fifths seen once. The sequenced material came from blood, either unsorted or a sorted T cell fraction (not recorded which). The clonotype comes from a human donor who was either an allogeneic HSCT recipient or a stem cell or donor lymphocyte infusion donor (not recorded which). It is not recorded whose cells these are; they may come from a transplant donor. V and J are TRBV13 and TRBJ2-1; 11 nucleotides agree with TRBD2. The CDR3 region has the DNA TGTGCCAGCAGCGCCCGACTAGCGGGGCCCACCCACAATGAGCAGTTCTTC. Protein sequence: CASSARLAGPTHNEQFF.